The entry below gives a single T cell receptor (beta chain) sequence along with its context. Naive CD8 cells, CD45RO-negative and positively selected for CCR7, excluded terminally differentiated effector memory CD45RA+ cells. The sample comes from a study of shared clonotypes between healthy human individuals. The table came from immunoSEQ multiplex PCR; TCRdb's copy has only in-frame clones and leaves some out. The sample includes around 2,000,000 clones, approximately 94% of them seen just once. Sequenced sample: naive CD8+ T cells sorted from blood. This clonotype was sampled from a man aged 18 to 30 in good health.

This chain's CDR3 is CASSLGTEHYEQYF. The CDR3, as DNA: TGTGCCAGCAGCCTCGGGACGGAACACTACGAGCAGTACTTC. The V gene is TRBV27, the J gene TRBJ2-7; D tentatively reads TRBD1 or TRBD2 (5 bases each). This CDR3 has 14 amino acids. The V and J ends lost 6 bases and 3 bases respectively, with 15 bases between them. CDR1 is MNHEY and CDR2 is SMNVEV in the germline V gene (reference sequence).